The present entry profiles one TCR beta chain with its context. This sample is drawn from a study of blood T cell repertoires in COVID-19. In assigning cohorts, the study relied on participant-reported clinical history. Donors of Cohort 3 who recovered were those that had two negative PCRs, clearance, or symptom resolution. Sequencing was performed with immunoSEQ multiplex PCR; in TCRdb, only in-frame clones are kept and a portion is missing. This sample yields a few hundred thousand clones, of which about 87% are seen a single time; 1% to 1.5% belongs to the top ten. With V trimmed by 4 bases and J by 5 bases, 9 bases remained unmatched. Germline CDR1 MNHEY, CDR2 SVGEGT. The CDR3 contains 16 residues.

This sequence originates from a man aged 25 to 40 who had recovered from COVID-19. The sequencing sample was made of PBMCs or T cells enriched from blood (not recorded which). V is TRBV6-2 or TRBV6-3 and J is TRBJ1-1, with TRBD1 identical over 11 bases. For the CDR3, the DNA is TGTGCCAGCAGTTTCCGGATGGACAGGGGGCTGACTGAAGCTTTCTTT. Its protein product is CASSFRMDRGLTEAFF.